The present T cell receptor beta chain was sequenced within a study of identical twins. TCRdb independently ran MiXCR on the 5' RACE reads; one entry per CDR3 protein. Among 500,000 or so distinct CDR3 sequences, roughly a fifth were seen once, and the ten largest hold approximately 0.95%. The CDR3 totals 12 residues. Germline trimming cut 6 bases from V and 8 bases from J; bases unmatched to any gene: 7. Germline CDR1 reads SGHRS; CDR2 reads YFSETQ. This clonotype came up a few times. Among all donors, each was a healthy Caucasian. These sequences were also reported in another study, on T cells expressing NK-cell markers. That source reports: It was from sorted CD3+CD56+NKG2C+, CD3+CD56+NKG2C- and CD3+CD56-NKG2C+ T cells that TCR beta repertoires came. Alpha-beta TCR T cells were the sole sorting target in several experiments, owing to an anti-gamma-delta TCR antibody. Among a handful of donors, these clonotypes also ranked first in the CD3+CD56-NKG2C+ fraction.

The gene calls are TRBV5-1 and TRBJ1-2; the match to TRBD1 covers 7 bases. Input material: CD4+ T cells sorted from blood. The receptor was derived from a woman aged 18-35 years in good health. The CDR3 DNA is TGCGCCAGCACGCTACAGGGGAGCGGCTACACCTTC. It translates to CASTLQGSGYTF.